This T cell receptor beta chain was recovered during a study of T cell responses to AZD1222 COVID-19 vaccine. In the case of this clone: Its cognate antigen is unknown.

CDR1 is MDHEN and CDR2 is SYDVKM in the germline V gene. Trimming at V came to 7 bases and at J to 4 bases, leaving 5 bases not matched to a gene. The CDR3 runs to 13 residues. TCRdb's table, derived via immunoSEQ multiplex PCR, lists solely in-frame clones and lacks some. The sample lists 77,000 or so clones; about 91% were seen once. Study results and caveats: Compared with day 0, the breadth and depth of the Spike-specific TCR repertoire rose significantly after two doses of AZD1222. Targeting of unmutated variant regions was reportedly seen in nearly half of spike-specific TCRs. Repertoire samples came only from after the peak T cell response.

This clonotype was obtained from an adult in good health. J is TRBJ1-1 and V is TRBV28; 8 bases match TRBD1. The source was peripheral blood, collected on day 0 of AZD1222 vaccination. DNA of the CDR3: TGTGCCAGCATCCAGGGGGCGTCCACTGAAGCTTTCTTT. This sequence encodes CASIQGASTEAFF.